This T cell receptor beta chain came from a study of T cells in Graves' hyperthyroidism and ophthalmopathy (dated by TCRdb to between 2018 and 2021). Regarding the study in general: TCR V-J signatures able to tell the groups apart were searched for in a discovery cohort of around 95 patients, of whom roughly 42 had Graves' ophthalmopathy and 57 had stable Graves' hyperthyroidism. Prospective prediction of ophthalmopathy was tested in an independent validation cohort consisting of about 20 hyperthyroidism patients and some 15 patients who later progressed to ophthalmopathy. The approximately 98 discovery patients were randomly divided into training and test sets at a 7:3 ratio. In roughly six Graves' hyperthyroidism patients, the study also compared T-cell repertoires from thyroid tissue with T-cell repertoires from blood. Once sampling was done, hyperthyroidism patients were given methimazole at a starting dose of 30 mg daily, whereas ophthalmopathy patients were given high-dose intravenous methylprednisolone. The paper reports TCR Vbeta CDR3 sequencing of fewer than 150 peripheral blood samples: 43 ophthalmopathy, roughly 80 hyperthyroidism and 17 progressor patients. Overall study results and their limits: During validation, the model predicted progression to ophthalmopathy a median of approximately 6.5 months ahead of onset, with almost 71% sensitivity and about 75% specificity. Blood samples also contained most of the expanded thyroid clonotypes (frequency above 0.001), which suggests that blood repertoires may reflect thyroid immune responses. In cross-validation, a model built on a 13 V-J signature told ophthalmopathy apart from stable hyperthyroidism with approximately 90% sensitivity and 81% to 82% specificity, and in testing the same model reached 80%/75%. Sample size was not statistically predetermined, and investigators were not blinded to group allocation.

Stable Graves' hyperthyroidism was defined as the absence of progression to ophthalmopathy over 18 months of follow-up. Hyperthyroidism patients were aged 18 to 65 years and newly diagnosed, with disease duration of less than 2 months. The study excluded patients with uncontrolled infections, other autoimmune diseases, pregnancy or lactation. Diagnoses were based on clinical symptoms, serum thyroxine and TRAb, thyroid ultrasound and orbital computed tomography. Total RNA was extracted with Trizol reagent, and quality was checked on an Agilent 2100 Bioanalyzer. Only a few counts were recorded for this clonotype. Its recognized antigen is unknown. Base qualities were left out, and no much larger clone turns up one base away. As encoded in the germline V gene, CDR1 is SGHAT while CDR2 is FQNNGV. The germline V end is reduced by 5 bases and the J end by 12 bases; junction bases left unmatched: 10. From the cysteine up to the phenylalanine, the CDR3 has a length of 13 residues. Only the CDR3 DNA is retained, 39 bases long and in frame from the first base.

TCR beta CDR3 regions were amplified from RNA transcripts. The first round of RT-PCR for the TCR CDR3 was performed with the HTBI primer set and the Qiagen OneStep RT-PCR kit. A second multiplex PCR round built the libraries, followed by size selection and purification. Sequencing of the libraries was done on an Illumina HiSeq2000 using paired-end 100 bp reads. From the authors' description of their analysis: SOAPnuke was used to process the raw data, with reads discarded if the reads contained adapters or uncalled bases, had a mean Phred below 15, or lacked an exact constant-primer or identifier match. High-quality paired reads were merged using COPE v1.2.5, and each unique nucleotide sequence was defined as a clonotype. MiTCR v1.1 was used to align the clonotypes against IMGT TRBV, TRBD and TRBJ reference segments. The analysis included only V-J combinations with a frequency above 0.0001, which together covered around 99% of the repertoires. A TCS score was defined as the ratio of F50 (clonal expansion) to E x V (chaos), with BLOSUM62-based TCRdist applied between CDR3 peptides within each V-J. Welch's t-statistics and random forest reduced roughly 500 V-J features to 13, which were used in a naive Bayes classifier (R e1071). Thyroid-blood repertoire similarity was quantified with the Morisita-Horn index. TCRdb trimmed the raw reads at Q25, called clones with MiXCR and kept productive beta chains. CDR3 protein duplicates are merged, each entry listing the most common genes and DNA. None of the V and J calls come from the authors' own analysis; TCRdb made them. The sample contains about 540,000 distinct CDR3 sequences, roughly 50% of them found a single time. Roughly 8.2% of the sample is taken by the ten largest.

This sequence was found in a woman aged 18-30 years with Graves' hyperthyroidism. The sample taken for sequencing was peripheral blood or thyroid tissue (not recorded which). The receptor chain draws on TRBV11-2 and TRBJ2-3; 8 bases in the middle match TRBD2. DNA sequence: TGTGCCAGCAGCCGGGCGGGGGGAGGCCACCAGTATTTT. Translated, it reads CASSRAGGGHQYF.